The next 29 T cell receptor beta chains were all read from a single sample in a study of T cell responses to AZD1222 COVID-19 vaccine. The repertoire was sequenced with immunoSEQ multiplex PCR; TCRdb's copy has only in-frame clones and lacks some. The repertoire holds over 85,000 clones, with approximately 84% as singletons. This specimen was peripheral blood, taken on day 0 of AZD1222 vaccination. The source is an adult in good health.

This clone was counted once. V and J are TRBV7-9 and TRBJ1-4; D gene uncertain. The CDR3 length is 12 residues. CDR1 is SEHNR and CDR2 is FQNEAQ in the germline V gene (reference sequence). Trimming took 8 bases from V and 7 from J, leaving 11 bases between them. CDR3 sequence: CASSRPGEKLFF. CDR3 nucleotide sequence: TGTGCCAGCTCCAGGCCGGGTGAAAAACTGTTTTTT.

V is TRBV9 and J is TRBJ2-3; no firm D call. Germline lookup yields CDR1 SGDLS and CDR2 YYNGEE. The CDR3 totals 15 residues. Trimming removed 0 bases from V and 4 bases from J, with 12 bases in between. In DNA, the CDR3 is TGTGCCAGCAGCGTAGGGGCCGCTTGGTCAGATACGCAGTATTTT. Translating it yields CASSVGAAWSDTQYF.

The J gene is TRBJ1-1, the V gene TRBV7-6; D perhaps matches TRBD1 (5 bases). CDR3 length: 15 amino acids. In germline, CDR1 is SGHVS, CDR2 FNYEAQ. V gave up 1 base and J gave up 11 bases, with 20 bases separating them. The CDR3 loop is CASSLEISGTGRAFF. The CDR3 DNA follows: TGTGCCAGCAGCTTAGAGATTTCGGGGACGGGAAGGGCTTTCTTT.

The rearrangement joins TRBV24-1 to TRBJ1-2; a weak D match, TRBD1 (6 bases). Germline loops: CDR1 KGHDR, CDR2 SFDVKD. V was pared by 7 bases and J by 4 bases, with 12 bases between. The CDR3 spans 13 residues. The CDR3 DNA reads TGTGCCACCAGCTCCGACAGGACCTATGGCTACACCTTC. Residues: CATSSDRTYGYTF.

The CDR3: CASSSSAFSGPPFSYNEQFF. The CDR3, as DNA: TGTGCCAGCAGTAGCTCGGCTTTTAGCGGGCCTCCTTTCTCCTACAATGAGCAGTTCTTC. V gene TRBV28 combines with J gene TRBJ2-1, with 7 bases that match TRBD2. Germline assignment: CDR1 MDHEN and CDR2 SYDVKM. The CDR3 has 20 amino acids. V shed 5 bases, J shed 0 bases, and the junction held 19 bases outside the gene matches.

The V and J genes are TRBV27 and TRBJ1-2; TRBD1 is a possible D gene (6 bases). The CDR3 extends over 15 amino acids. The germline gives CDR1 MNHEY, CDR2 SMNVEV (reference sequence). V was pared by 5 bases and J by 4 bases, with 17 bases between. DNA of the CDR3: TGTGCCAGCAGTCGGTTGTCAGGGGCGATCTATGGCTACACCTTC. Translating gives CASSRLSGAIYGYTF.

This chain links TRBV19 with TRBJ2-1, with TRBD2 matching over 10 bases. Trimming at V came to 2 bases and at J to 10 bases, leaving 5 bases not matched to a gene. Germline loops: CDR1 LNHDA, CDR2 SQIVND (reference sequence). The CDR3 is 14 amino acids. CDR3 DNA: TGTGCCAGTAGTATACTAGCGGGAGTAAGGGAGCAGTTCTTC. Translating gives CASSILAGVREQFF.

This rearrangement joins TRBV4-1 to TRBJ1-5, with D unclear. V lost 1 base to trimming and J lost 1 base, with 11 bases between them. This CDR3 is 16 amino acids long. Per the germline V gene, CDR1 is MGHRA and CDR2 is YSYEKL. DNA for the CDR3: TGCGCCAGCAGCCAAGGTGGAGGGTTGAGCAATCAGCCCCAGCATTTT. Amino acids: CASSQGGGLSNQPQHF.

Note on this clone: Within the sample, other DNA sequences also encode this same CDR3. V gene TRBV3-1 (or the pseudogene TRBV3-2) combines with J gene TRBJ1-2; TRBD1 aligns across 8 bases. CDR3 size: 16 residues. Germline values: CDR1 LGHDT, CDR2 YNNKEL (reference sequence). J lost 2 bases, V lost 1 base, and 6 bases had no gene match. CDR3 sequence reads: CASSQGRTGRNYGYTF. Here the CDR3 DNA reads TGTGCCAGCAGCCAAGGGAGGACAGGGAGAAACTATGGCTACACCTTC.

This chain links TRBV9 with TRBJ1-5, with D possibly TRBD1 on 6 matching bases. The V and J ends lost 4 bases and 4 bases respectively, with 15 bases between them. The length of the CDR3 is 15 residues. CDR1 and CDR2 from the germline V gene are SGDLS and YYNGEE. Written as DNA, the CDR3 is TGTGCCAGCAGCTCGGGGGGGGCCGGAAATCAGCCCCAGCATTTT. Amino acid sequence: CASSSGGAGNQPQHF. The full variable domain, completed using reference TRBV9 and TRBJ1-5, is DSGVTQTPKHLITATGQRVTLRCSPRSGDLSVYWYQQSLDQGLQFLIQYYNGEERAKGNILERFSAQQFPDLHSELNLSSLELGDSALYFCASSSGGAGNQPQHFGDGTRLSIL.

The chain joins TRBV6-2 or TRBV6-3 to TRBJ2-1; TRBD2 is a possible D gene (6 bases). Germline lookup yields CDR1 MNHEY and CDR2 SVGEGT. Trimming took 0 bases from V and 2 from J, leaving 14 bases between them. The CDR3 has 17 residues. CDR3 DNA: TGTGCCAGCAGTTACTCGAGTGTGCGACTAGCCTACAATGAGCAGTTCTTC. It yields the protein CASSYSSVRLAYNEQFF.

This clone was recorded once. This chain connects TRBV4-2 to TRBJ2-6; D is perhaps TRBD2 (5 bases). CDR1 LGHNA and CDR2 YNFKEQ come from the germline V gene. Trimming removed 0 bases from V and 0 bases from J, with 9 bases in between. The CDR3 covers 17 residues. Here the CDR3 reads CASSQEWRTSGANVLTF. In nucleotides, the CDR3 is TGTGCCAGCAGCCAAGAGTGGAGGACCTCTGGGGCCAACGTCCTGACTTTC.

The V call is TRBV15, the J call TRBJ1-1; D gene uncertain. Germline values: CDR1 LNHNV, CDR2 YYDKDF (reference sequence). The CDR3 totals 15 residues. Trimming shortened V by 0 bases and J by 2 bases, and 10 bases separated the two germline ends. The DNA of the CDR3 is TGTGCCACCAGCAGAGAGGGTGGAGCTAACACTGAAGCTTTCTTT. This sequence encodes CATSREGGANTEAFF.

This clone was detected once. The J gene is TRBJ1-6, the V gene TRBV28; 8 bases are shared with TRBD1. Germline CDR1 MDHEN, CDR2 SYDVKM. The trim removed 7 bases at V and 10 bases at J, leaving 12 bases unmatched. The length of the CDR3 is 15 residues. CDR3 DNA sequence: TGTGCCAGCACCCCCCTAGGACAGGGTGGGTCACCCCTCCACTTT. Protein sequence: CASTPLGQGGSPLHF. The full variable domain, rest sourced from reference TRBV28 and TRBJ1-6, is DVKVTQSSRYLVKRTGEKVFLECVQDMDHENMFWYRQDPGLGLRLIYFSYDVKMKEKGDIPEGYSVSREKKERFSLILESASTNQTSMYLCASTPLGQGGSPLHFGNGTRLTVT.

The CDR3 sequence is CASSITTSAGLETQYF. The CDR3 nucleotides are TGTGCCAGTAGTATAACGACGAGCGCAGGGCTAGAGACCCAGTACTTC. This sequence joins TRBV19 and TRBJ2-5; maybe TRBD1 (5 bases). Trimming shortened V by 2 bases and J by 4 bases, and 17 bases separated the two germline ends. The CDR3 runs to 16 residues. Germline V CDR1 and CDR2: LNHDA, SQIVND (reference sequence).

The rearrangement joins TRBV10-3 to TRBJ1-4, with 10 bases lining up with TRBD1. Looked up from germline, CDR1 is ENHRY and CDR2 is SYGVKD. With V trimmed by 6 bases and J by 8 bases, 3 bases remained unmatched. This CDR3 is built from 13 residues. CDR3 nucleotides: TGTGCCATCAGACCGGGACAGGGGGAAAAACTGTTTTTT. Protein sequence: CAIRPGQGEKLFF.

This chain links TRBV19 with TRBJ1-2, with D possibly TRBD1 on 6 matching bases. The germline V gene encodes CDR1 LNHDA and CDR2 SQIVND (reference sequence). V lost 5 bases to trimming and J lost 0 bases, with 25 bases between them. CDR3 length: 19 amino acids. DNA for the CDR3: TGTGCCAGTAGTCCTAGGGGGGACGGCGTGACCTTAGCTAACTATGGCTACACCTTC. It yields the protein CASSPRGDGVTLANYGYTF.

The V call is TRBV20-1, the J call TRBJ2-5, with D possibly being TRBD2 (6 bases). The germline gives CDR1 DFQATT, CDR2 SNEGSKA (reference sequence). This CDR3 has 11 amino acids. The ends were cut back, 5 bases at V and 10 bases at J, with 14 bases in the middle. CDR3 in amino acids: CSAVVGAGQYF. As DNA, the CDR3 is TGCAGTGCTGTGGTGGGAGCGGGCCAGTACTTC.

The chain recombines TRBV6-5 with TRBJ2-7; the match to TRBD2 covers 8 bases. V was pared by 7 bases and J by 1 base, with 6 bases of the junction left unmatched. This CDR3 is 14 amino acids long. Germline loops: CDR1 MNHEY, CDR2 SVGAGI. CDR3 nucleotides: TGTGCCAGCACCCCGGGAGGGGCGTCCTACGAGCAGTACTTC. Amino acids: CASTPGGASYEQYF.

The chain has TRBV2 and TRBJ1-1; TRBD1 matches 9 bases. There are 16 residues in the CDR3. The V and J ends lost 6 bases and 6 bases, in that order; junction bases with no gene match: 14. Per the germline V gene, CDR1 is SNHLY and CDR2 is FYNNEI. The chain's CDR3 is CASSDRGTGKRAEAFF. Written as DNA, the CDR3 is TGTGCCAGCAGCGACAGAGGGACAGGGAAGAGAGCTGAAGCTTTCTTT.

This rearrangement joins TRBV2 to TRBJ1-5; D not certain. Trimming shortened V by 2 bases and J by 0 bases, and 8 bases separated the two germline ends. CDR1 and CDR2 (germline): SNHLY, FYNNEI. The CDR3 has 15 amino acids. CDR3 sequence: CASSEQNISNQPQHF. The CDR3, as DNA: TGTGCCAGCAGTGAACAGAACATTAGCAATCAGCCCCAGCATTTT.

This clone has ten or more counts. V gene TRBV7-9 combines with J gene TRBJ1-4, with D perhaps TRBD1 (6 bases). The CDR3 contains 16 residues. V was clipped by 3 bases and J by 8 bases, with 19 bases between them. CDR1 and CDR2 (germline): SEHNR, FQNEAQ (reference sequence). The CDR3 DNA reads as TGTGCCAGCAGCTTGGTGGCTTTGGGGGCAGGCGAAAAACTGTTTTTT. Translating it yields CASSLVALGAGEKLFF.

The J gene is TRBJ2-7, the V gene TRBV28; no firm D call. Trimming removed 7 bases at V and 0 bases at J, with 13 bases between. Looked up from germline, CDR1 is MDHEN and CDR2 is SYDVKM. This CDR3 spans 14 amino acids. The CDR3, as DNA: TGTGCCAGCACTCCGGGCGGTAGCTCCTACGAGCAGTACTTC. This encodes CASTPGGSSYEQYF.

The chain carries TRBV30 and TRBJ1-6, with D possibly TRBD1 on 5 matching bases. This CDR3 comprises 14 residues. V was shortened by 4 bases and J by 7 bases, with 14 bases between the two germline ends. Germline CDR1 is GTSNPN and CDR2 is SVGIG (reference sequence). CDR3 bases: TGTGCCTGGAATTCGGGGCAGCTGAATTCACCCCTCCACTTT. It translates to CAWNSGQLNSPLHF.

The chain uses TRBV5-4 and TRBJ1-2, with 8 bases fitting TRBD1. Germline CDR1 SGHNT, CDR2 YYREEE (reference sequence). Trimming removed 4 bases from V and 4 bases from J; junction bases left unmatched: 3. This CDR3 has 13 residues. The CDR3 is CASSTGTGYGYTF. The CDR3 nucleotides read TGTGCCAGCAGCACTGGGACAGGCTATGGCTACACCTTC.

In this sample, this clone turned up a few times. This chain connects TRBV15 to TRBJ1-4; the D gene is possibly TRBD1 (6 bases). Germline assignment: CDR1 LNHNV and CDR2 YYDKDF (reference sequence). V dropped 1 base and J dropped 8 bases, with 11 bases sitting between them. This CDR3 spans 14 amino acids. The CDR3 is CATSRGGQGEKLFF. The CDR3 nucleotides are TGTGCCACCAGCAGAGGAGGGCAGGGGGAAAAACTGTTTTTT.

For this clone: Sequence at one end of the junction differs from germline and may be a read error. The chain links TRBV7-7 to TRBJ1-2; D uncertain. The CDR3 loop spans 13 amino acids. Per germline, CDR1 SSHAT and CDR2 FNYEAQ (reference sequence). The DNA for the CDR3 is TGTGCTAGCAGCGAGGCGGACGGAAATGGCTACACCTTC. Its protein is CASSEADGNGYTF. The whole variable domain, remainder taken from reference TRBV7-7 and TRBJ1-2, is GAGVSQSPRYKVTKRGQDVTLRCDPISSHATLYWYQQALGQGPEFLTYFNYEAQPDKSGLPSDRFSAERPEGSISTLTIQRTEQRDSAMYRCASSEADGNGYTFGSGTRLTVV.

The chain links TRBV12-5 to TRBJ2-3, with 8 bases identical to TRBD2. This CDR3 has 14 amino acids. Germline CDR1 and CDR2: LGHNT and FRNRAP. The ends lost 1 base at V and 11 bases at J; junction bases unmatched: 8. The CDR3 loop is CASGLGLAGQWQYF. DNA for the CDR3: TGTGCTAGTGGTTTGGGGTTAGCGGGGCAGTGGCAGTATTTT.

This clone was seen just once. Other DNA sequences in the sample encode the same CDR3. The chain couples TRBV5-1 to TRBJ1-2, with unresolved D. This CDR3 has 12 amino acids. Germline V CDR1 and CDR2: SGHRS, YFSETQ. V was pared by 0 bases and J by 4 bases, with 4 bases between. The CDR3 protein is CASSLDSYGYTF. The CDR3 DNA sequence: TGCGCCAGCAGCTTGGACAGCTATGGCTACACCTTC.